This is a list of T cell receptor beta chains from one sample in a study of T cell repertoires in cytomegalovirus infection. TCRdb called the reads again in MiXCR, with one record for every CDR3 protein. The sample has around 330,000 distinct CDR3 sequences, roughly a sixth seen once; the top ten hold around 11%. Sequencing was carried out using PBMCs. All receptors derive from a human donor in good health (CMV status not recorded). Some clones in this sample may be carry-over from other donors' samples. Each CDR3 is given with its conserved first and last residue. D genes are given only for firm matches.

J gene,D gene,V gene,CDR3 protein
TRBJ1-5,TRBD1,TRBV10-3,CAISDRGSRTGGFPQHF
TRBJ2-3,NA,TRBV5-4,CASSSTASTDTQYF
TRBJ1-6,NA,TRBV28,CASSVNSTLHF
TRBJ2-1,NA,TRBV28,CASSRQEKSYNEQFF
TRBJ2-7,TRBD2,TRBV5-1,CASRLAGSYEQYF
TRBJ1-2,NA,TRBV12-3/TRBV12-4,CASSMGGYGYTF
TRBJ1-1,NA,TRBV7-9,CASSLEWAGTEAFF
TRBJ2-1,NA,TRBV6-2/TRBV6-3,CASSLNQGDEQFF
TRBJ1-6,TRBD1,TRBV6-1,CASSSLPGQGNSPLHF
TRBJ2-5,NA,TRBV5-1,CASSLGPLAGETQYF
TRBJ2-5,NA,TRBV6-1,CASSEQPEGTQYF
TRBJ1-1,NA,TRBV5-1,CASSLTGFLQTMNTEAFF
TRBJ2-3,NA,TRBV28,CASSLPTRAFGDTQYF
TRBJ2-2,TRBD2,TRBV4-1,CASSQASGGSTGELFF
TRBJ2-1,TRBD2,TRBV6-2/TRBV6-3,CASSLGRGLAVNNEQFF
TRBJ2-1,TRBD2,TRBV6-2/TRBV6-3,CASSYLAGGPNEQFF
TRBJ1-2,NA,TRBV29-1,CSTLRDSKYGYTF
TRBJ1-5,TRBD1,TRBV2,CASSLQGSSNQPQHF
TRBJ1-1,TRBD1,TRBV7-2,CASSPKRQGAEAFF
TRBJ1-1,TRBD1,TRBV20-1,CSALRQGDTEAFF
TRBJ1-4,NA,TRBV2,CASRGTSPSTNEKLFF
TRBJ2-1,TRBD1,TRBV20-1,CSATGTGLNDEQFF
TRBJ2-7,TRBD2,TRBV20-1,CSATSGGPLSSYEQYF
TRBJ2-5,TRBD2,TRBV5-4,CASSSLAGGPIQTQYF
TRBJ1-1,TRBD1,TRBV10-3,CAIRRQGVSTEAFF
TRBJ1-6,TRBD1,TRBV7-9,CASSLTGQGASSSYNSPLHF
TRBJ1-5,NA,TRBV7-9,CASSLESKPQHF
TRBJ1-5,TRBD1,TRBV6-1,CASSAITRTGENQPQHF
TRBJ2-5,TRBD2,TRBV3-1,CASSQDPGTSRETQYF
TRBJ1-6,NA,TRBV19,CASNPRYNSPLHF
TRBJ2-3,TRBD2,TRBV7-2,CASSFGLAVTDTQYF
TRBJ2-5,NA,TRBV7-8,CASSSGAVAGRETQYF
TRBJ1-1,NA,TRBV28,CASSADTEAFF
TRBJ2-3,NA,TRBV20-1,CSARDLGVVSTDTQYF
TRBJ2-5,TRBD2,TRBV2,CASSEAYPVGGAQYF
TRBJ2-1,NA,TRBV11-2,CASSFTPPFRGGSEQFF
TRBJ2-1,NA,TRBV7-6,CASSALNRALVSYNEQFF
TRBJ2-7,TRBD1,TRBV6-1,CASSPDRGQERRRSSYEQYF
TRBJ1-1,TRBD1,TRBV7-2,CASSKDRGMNTEAFF
TRBJ2-3,NA,TRBV4-1,CASSQDRTARASDSTDTQYF
TRBJ2-3,TRBD2,TRBV6-5,CASSYSPLGGADTQYF
TRBJ1-1,NA,TRBV12-3/TRBV12-4,CASSYRAGAPEAFF
TRBJ2-3,TRBD2,TRBV20-1,CSAVKAGGLSTDTQYF
TRBJ1-5,TRBD1,TRBV28,CASSSGQATQPQHF
TRBJ1-3,NA,TRBV7-2,CASSLVAGNTIYF
TRBJ2-5,NA,TRBV19,CASSTTSFKTQYF
TRBJ2-1,TRBD2,TRBV6-2/TRBV6-3,CASRVPGGLNEQFF
TRBJ1-1,TRBD1,TRBV11-2,CASSVDYRGHTEAFF
TRBJ2-7,NA,TRBV25-1,CASSAQENERGYEQYF
TRBJ2-2,TRBD1,TRBV23-1,CASSQSGQGAHTGELFF
TRBJ2-7,TRBD2,TRBV28,CASSSGGTPYEQYF
TRBJ2-7,TRBD2,TRBV5-4,CASSASSGVNELYF